Sequencing of this T cell receptor (beta chain) was carried out in a study of cytomegalovirus exposure and HLA in healthy donors. Whole-study findings and limits: Three chains linked to CMV were shown in vitro to be specific for CMV antigens. The productive fraction for most TCR beta V segments was about 90% or about 30% in an earlier analysis.

V lost 5 bases and J lost 4; bases outside the gene matches: 6. CDR1 and CDR2 from the germline V gene are MNHNS and SASEGT. This CDR3 spans 14 amino acids. Remarks on this clone: What it binds is unknown.

The PCR ran on 60 Vbeta and 13 Jbeta primers. Study processing details: It was a later analysis that counted tens of millions of unique TCR beta chains, of which 8.5 million to 12 million were shared. Measured with immunoSEQ multiplex PCR; TCRdb has only the in-frame clones, and not every one. Clonal size and the V and J genes are those of that table, whereas D and trimming came from the DNA. This sample has 130,000 to 150,000 clones; around four fifths occur once, and the top ten carry 2.5% to 3.5%. Specimen: PBMCs. The J gene is TRBJ1-2, the V gene TRBV6-1; 8 positions match TRBD1. The TCR sequence derives from a female donor in good health and CMV-seronegative. The CDR3 DNA sequence: TGTGCCAGCAGTCCCGGGACAGGCTTCTATGGCTACACCTTC. It is translated as CASSPGTGFYGYTF.